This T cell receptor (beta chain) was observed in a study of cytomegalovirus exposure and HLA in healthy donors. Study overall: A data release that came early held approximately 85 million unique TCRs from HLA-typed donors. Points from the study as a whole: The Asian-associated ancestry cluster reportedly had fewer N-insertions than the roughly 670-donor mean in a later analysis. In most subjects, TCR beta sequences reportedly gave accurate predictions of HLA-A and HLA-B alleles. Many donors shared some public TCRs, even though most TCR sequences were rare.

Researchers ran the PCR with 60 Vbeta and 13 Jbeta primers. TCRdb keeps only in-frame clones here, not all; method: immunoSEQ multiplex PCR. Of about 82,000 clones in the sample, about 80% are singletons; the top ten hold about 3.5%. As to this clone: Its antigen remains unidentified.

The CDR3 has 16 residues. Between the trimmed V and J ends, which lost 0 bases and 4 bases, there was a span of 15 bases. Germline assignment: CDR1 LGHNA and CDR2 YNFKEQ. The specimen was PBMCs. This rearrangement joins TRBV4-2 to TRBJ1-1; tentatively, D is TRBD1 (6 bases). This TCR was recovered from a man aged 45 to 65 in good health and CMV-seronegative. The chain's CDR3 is CASSQDLGADFTEAFF. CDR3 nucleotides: TGTGCCAGCAGCCAAGATTTGGGGGCGGATTTCACTGAAGCTTTCTTT.